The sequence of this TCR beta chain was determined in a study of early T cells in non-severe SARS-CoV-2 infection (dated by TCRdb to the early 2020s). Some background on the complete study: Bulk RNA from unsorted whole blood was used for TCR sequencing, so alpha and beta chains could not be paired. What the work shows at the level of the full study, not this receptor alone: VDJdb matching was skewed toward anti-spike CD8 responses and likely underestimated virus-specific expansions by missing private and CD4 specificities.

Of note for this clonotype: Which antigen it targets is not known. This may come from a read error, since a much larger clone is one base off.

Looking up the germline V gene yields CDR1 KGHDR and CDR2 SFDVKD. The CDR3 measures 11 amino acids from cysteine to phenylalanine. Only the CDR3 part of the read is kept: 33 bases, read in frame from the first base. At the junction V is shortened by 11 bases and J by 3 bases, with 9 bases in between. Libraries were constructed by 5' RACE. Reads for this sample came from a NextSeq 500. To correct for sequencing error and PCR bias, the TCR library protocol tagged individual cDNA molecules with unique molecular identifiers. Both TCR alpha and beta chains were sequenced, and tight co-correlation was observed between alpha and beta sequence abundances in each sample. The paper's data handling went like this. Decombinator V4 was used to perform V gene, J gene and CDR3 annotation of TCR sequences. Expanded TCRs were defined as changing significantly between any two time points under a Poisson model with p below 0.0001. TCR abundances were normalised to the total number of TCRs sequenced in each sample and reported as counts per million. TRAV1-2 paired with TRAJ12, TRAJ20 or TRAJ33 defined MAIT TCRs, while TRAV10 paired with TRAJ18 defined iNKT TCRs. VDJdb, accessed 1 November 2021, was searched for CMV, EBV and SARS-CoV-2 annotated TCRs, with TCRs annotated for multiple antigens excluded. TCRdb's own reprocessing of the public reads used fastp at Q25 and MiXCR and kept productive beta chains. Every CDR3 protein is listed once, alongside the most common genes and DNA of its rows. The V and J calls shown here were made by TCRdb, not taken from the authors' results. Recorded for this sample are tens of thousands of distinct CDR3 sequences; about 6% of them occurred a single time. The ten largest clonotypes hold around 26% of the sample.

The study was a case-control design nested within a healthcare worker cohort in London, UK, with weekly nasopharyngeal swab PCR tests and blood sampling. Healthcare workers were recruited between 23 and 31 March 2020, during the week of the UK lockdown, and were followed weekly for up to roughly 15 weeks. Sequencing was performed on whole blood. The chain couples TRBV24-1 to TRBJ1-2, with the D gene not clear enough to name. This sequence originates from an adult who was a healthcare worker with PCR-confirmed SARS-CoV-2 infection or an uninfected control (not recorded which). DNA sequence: TGTGCCATCCGGATGGACTATGGCTACACCTTC. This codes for CAIRMDYGYTF.